The T cell receptor (beta chain) under discussion was sequenced for a study of cytotoxic CD8 clonotypes in ibrutinib-treated CLL. Depth targeted 1 in 200,000 to 1 in 1 million T cells, averaging roughly 9.7x coverage per clonotype. TCRdb keeps only in-frame clones here, not all; method: immunoSEQ multiplex PCR. The sample yields 300,000 or so clones, roughly 71% seen once. V was pared by 4 bases and J by 4 bases, with 7 bases of the junction left unmatched. The germline V gene encodes CDR1 SGHVS and CDR2 FQNEAQ. This CDR3 has 14 amino acids. The gene calls are TRBV7-8 and TRBJ2-7, with 7 bases identical to TRBD1. The receptor's source is a human donor with chronic lymphocytic leukemia. The specimen comprised PBMCs, sampled after 36 months of ibrutinib treatment. CDR3 DNA sequence: TGTGCCAGCAGCTCGCGAGGGGGCCCGTACGAGCAGTACTTC. Protein sequence: CASSSRGGPYEQYF. The whole variable domain, remainder taken from reference TRBV7-8 and TRBJ2-7, is GAGVSQSPRYKVAKRGQDVALRCDPISGHVSLFWYQQALGQGPEFLTYFQNEAQLDKSGLPSDRFFAERPEGSVSTLKIQRTQQEDSAVYLCASSSRGGPYEQYFGPGTRLTVT.